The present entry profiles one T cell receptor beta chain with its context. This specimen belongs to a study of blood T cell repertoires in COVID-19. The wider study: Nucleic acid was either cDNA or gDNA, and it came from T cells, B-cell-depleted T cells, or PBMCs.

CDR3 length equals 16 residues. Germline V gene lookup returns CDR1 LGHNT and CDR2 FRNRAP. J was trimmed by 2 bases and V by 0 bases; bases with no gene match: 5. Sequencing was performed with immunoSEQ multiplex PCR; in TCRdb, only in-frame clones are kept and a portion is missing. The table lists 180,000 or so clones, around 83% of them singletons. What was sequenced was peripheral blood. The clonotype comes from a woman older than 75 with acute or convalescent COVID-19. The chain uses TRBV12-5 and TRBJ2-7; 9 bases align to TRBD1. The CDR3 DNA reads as TGTGCTAGTGGTTTGGTTAACGGGACAGGGCCCTACGAGCAGTACTTC. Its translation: CASGLVNGTGPYEQYF.